This TCR beta chain was obtained from a study of regulatory T cells in long-lasting Graves disease. Library construction for TCR beta used iRepertoire HTBI primers and Arm-PCR of CDR3 regions. TCRdb reanalysed the multiplex PCR reads using MiXCR and keeps one entry per CDR3 protein. The profile covers hundreds of thousands of distinct CDR3 sequences, with around 15% appearing a single time and less than 35% taken by the ten largest. This clonotype was counted ten times or more. The time point was: newly diagnosed GD, antithyroid drugs for less than 3 months. Isolated PBMC RNA provided the starting material for the TCR library. CDR1 is SNHLY and CDR2 is FYNNEI in the germline V gene. The CDR3 is made up of 12 amino acids. The V gene end was trimmed by 10 bases and the J gene end by 4 bases; junction bases not matched to a gene: 6. The data also belong to a second study, concerning T cells in Graves' hyperthyroidism and ophthalmopathy. That source notes: No progression to ophthalmopathy during 18 months of follow-up defined stable disease. Through a model of 13 V-J features, ophthalmopathy was separated from stable hyperthyroidism.

V usage is TRBV2 and J usage is TRBJ2-5; 7 bases line up with TRBD1. The sample in question was peripheral blood mononuclear cells (PBMCs), obtained at new diagnosis, from a patient treated with antithyroid drugs. The origin of this receptor is a man aged 35-49 years with Graves disease. CDR3 sequence reads: CATSTGAETQYF. DNA of the CDR3: TGTGCCACAAGTACAGGGGCAGAGACCCAGTACTTC.